Sequencing of this T cell receptor beta chain was carried out in a study of blood T cells in healthy people across ages. Each sample had at least 6.5 million PBMCs isolated. A J-beta primer mix and a sample-barcoded 5' primer were used in a second PCR of roughly 7 to 12 cycles. Each CDR3 protein gets one entry after TCRdb re-called the 5' RACE reads with MiXCR. Among 700,000 or so distinct CDR3 sequences listed, about 20% were seen once. In its sample, this clonotype was seen a few times. The source of this sequence is a man between 65 and 85 years old in good health. Material: blood.

The CDR3 region is CASSLVGQMGEKLFF. CDR3 DNA: TGTGCCAGCAGCTTAGTCGGGCAGATGGGTGAAAAACTGTTTTTT. The chain has TRBV7-2 and TRBJ1-4; no firm D call. The length of the CDR3 is 15 residues. Germline-derived CDR1 and CDR2 are SGHTA and FQGNSA. The ends were cut back, 1 base at V and 7 bases at J, with 13 bases in the middle.